This TCR beta chain was found in a study of metastatic and nonmetastatic thyroid tumors. Study summary: For malignant and benign thyroid patients, tumor or nodule tissue and blood were the sources whose repertoires were compared.

Study-wide results and caveats: It was reportedly found that TCR beta diversity was significantly higher in malignant thyroid tumors than in benign nodules, a difference seen in both blood and tumor samples.

Many counts were recorded for this clone. Its specificity is unknown. Patients had received no treatment of any kind before thyroid surgery. Germline CDR1 is KGHSH and CDR2 is LQKENI. After removal of 3 bases from V and 6 bases from J, the junction contained 0 bases not matched to a gene. The CDR3 sequence is 12 residues long. Per the authors' pipeline: The authors used CDR3 differences across clinicopathological groups to build a distant-metastasis classifier for papillary thyroid cancer. TCRdb re-clonotyped the PCR reads via MiXCR. TCRdb, not the original authors, processed these V and J calls. The table has more than 10,000 clones, around 10% seen once.

This chain joins TRBV18 and TRBJ2-7; 9 bases line up with TRBD1. The sequenced material came from blood. This clonotype was obtained from a female donor with papillary thyroid cancer or a benign thyroid nodule (not recorded which). Some clones in this sample may be carry-over from other donors' samples. CDR3 in amino acids: CASSPGQGEQYF. The CDR3 DNA sequence: TGTGCCAGCTCACCGGGACAGGGCGAGCAGTACTTC.